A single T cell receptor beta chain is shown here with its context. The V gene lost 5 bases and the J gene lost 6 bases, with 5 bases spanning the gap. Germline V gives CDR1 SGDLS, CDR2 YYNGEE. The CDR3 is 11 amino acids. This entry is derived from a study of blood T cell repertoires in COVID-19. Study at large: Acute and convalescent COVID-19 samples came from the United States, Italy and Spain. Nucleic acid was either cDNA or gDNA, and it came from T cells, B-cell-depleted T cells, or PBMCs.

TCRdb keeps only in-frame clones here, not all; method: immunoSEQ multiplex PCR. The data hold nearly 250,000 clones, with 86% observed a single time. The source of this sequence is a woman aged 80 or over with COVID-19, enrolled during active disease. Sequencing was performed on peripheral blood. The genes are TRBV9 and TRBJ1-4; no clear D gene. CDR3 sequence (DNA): TGTGCCAGCAGTTCGGATGAAAAACTGTTTTTT. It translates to CASSSDEKLFF.